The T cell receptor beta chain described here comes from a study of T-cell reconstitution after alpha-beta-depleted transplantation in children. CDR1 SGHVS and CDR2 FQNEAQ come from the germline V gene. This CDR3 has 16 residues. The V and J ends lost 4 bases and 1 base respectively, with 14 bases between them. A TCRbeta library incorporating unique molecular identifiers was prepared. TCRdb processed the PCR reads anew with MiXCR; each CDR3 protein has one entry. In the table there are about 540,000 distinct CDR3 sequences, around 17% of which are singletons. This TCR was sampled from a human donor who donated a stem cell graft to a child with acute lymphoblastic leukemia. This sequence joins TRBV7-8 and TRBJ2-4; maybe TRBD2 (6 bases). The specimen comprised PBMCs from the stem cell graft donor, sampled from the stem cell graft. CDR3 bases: TGTGCCAGCAGCTCTCCGACTAGAGTCGCCAAAAACATTCAGTACTTC. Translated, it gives CASSSPTRVAKNIQYF. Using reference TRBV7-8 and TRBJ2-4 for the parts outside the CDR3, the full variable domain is GAGVSQSPRYKVAKRGQDVALRCDPISGHVSLFWYQQALGQGPEFLTYFQNEAQLDKSGLPSDRFFAERPEGSVSTLKIQRTQQEDSAVYLCASSSPTRVAKNIQYFGAGTRLSVL.